The present T cell receptor beta chain was sequenced within a study of regulatory T cells in long-lasting Graves disease. Study-wide context: Graves' patients diagnosed newly had used antithyroid drugs under 3 months.

Note on this clonotype: Antigen specificity is unknown.

Overall study results and limits: Persistent disease exhibited a predilection for TRBV28, TRBJ1-2 and TRBJ2-5. Patients with persistent disease shared fewer than 3,500 public clonotypes, outpacing the roughly 1,000 shared by new patients.

The germline CDR1 and CDR2 sequences are SEHNR and FQNEAQ (reference sequence). V was shortened by 5 bases and J by 3 bases, with 11 bases between the two germline ends. The CDR3 contains 15 residues. The authors built TCR beta libraries using iRepertoire HTBI primers and Arm-PCR of CDR3 regions. MiXCR, run by TCRdb on the multiplex PCR reads, gives a single entry per CDR3 protein. The sample carries roughly 360,000 distinct CDR3 sequences, about 10% recorded once. Regarding time point: newly diagnosed GD, antithyroid drugs for less than 3 months. With RNA extracted from PBMCs as input, the TCR library was made. EDTA tubes collected roughly 9 milliliters of peripheral blood. This sample was shared with a second study, whose subject was T cells in Graves' hyperthyroidism and ophthalmopathy.

This clonotype was obtained from a woman under 30 with Graves disease. Specimen: peripheral blood mononuclear cells (PBMCs), collected at new diagnosis, from a patient treated with antithyroid drugs. The chain links TRBV7-9 to TRBJ2-6; the D gene is possibly TRBD1 (5 bases). Written as DNA, the CDR3 is TGTGCCAGCAGCCTCAGGGTCGGTGGGGCCAACGTCCTGACTTTC. Translating it yields CASSLRVGGANVLTF.